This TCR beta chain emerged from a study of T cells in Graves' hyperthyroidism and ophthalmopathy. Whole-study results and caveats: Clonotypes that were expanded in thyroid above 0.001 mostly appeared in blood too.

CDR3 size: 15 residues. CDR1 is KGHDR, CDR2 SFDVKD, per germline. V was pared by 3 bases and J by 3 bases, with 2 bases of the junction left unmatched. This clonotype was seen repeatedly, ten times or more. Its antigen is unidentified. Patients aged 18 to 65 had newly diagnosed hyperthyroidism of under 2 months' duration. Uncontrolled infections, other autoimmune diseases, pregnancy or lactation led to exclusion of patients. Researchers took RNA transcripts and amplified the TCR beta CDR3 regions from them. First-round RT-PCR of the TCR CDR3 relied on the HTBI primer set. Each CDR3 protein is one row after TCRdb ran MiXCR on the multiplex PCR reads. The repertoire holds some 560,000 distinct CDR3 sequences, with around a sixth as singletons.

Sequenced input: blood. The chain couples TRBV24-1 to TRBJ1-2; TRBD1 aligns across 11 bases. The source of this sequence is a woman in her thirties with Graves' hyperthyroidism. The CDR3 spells CATSDGQGAHYGYTF. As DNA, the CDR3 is TGTGCCACCAGTGATGGACAGGGGGCTCACTATGGCTACACCTTC.